A single sample gave rise to the 29 T cell receptor beta chains below, sequenced in a study of CD8+CD57+ T cells in acquired aplastic anemia. According to the study, genomic DNA was the template for TCR beta VDJ and CDR3 profiling. TCRdb passed the reads through MiXCR, listing each CDR3 protein once. The sample holds 150,000 to 200,000 distinct CDR3 sequences, 50% to 75% seen once. The specimen was sorted CD4+, CD8+, or CD8+CD57+ T cells (not recorded which) from PBMCs. These TCRs come from a human donor with severe aplastic anemia or a healthy control (not recorded which).

The J gene is TRBJ2-6, the V gene TRBV20-1; D unclear. The length of the CDR3 is 13 residues. With 4 bases removed from V and 2 bases from J, the gap between germline ends came to 6 bases. CDR1 is DFQATT, CDR2 SNEGSKA, per germline (reference sequence). CDR3 amino acids: CSATLAGANVLTF. CDR3 nucleotides: TGCAGTGCTACCCTAGCTGGGGCCAACGTCCTGACTTTC.

The J gene is TRBJ2-7, the V gene TRBV28; 8 bases map to TRBD1. With 3 bases clipped from V and 1 base from J, the junction kept 2 bases outside the gene matches. This CDR3 is built from 14 residues. Germline assignment: CDR1 MDHEN and CDR2 SYDVKM. DNA for the CDR3: TGTGCCAGCAGTTTCACAGGGGGGTCCTACGAGCAGTACTTC. Its translation: CASSFTGGSYEQYF.

Worth noting for this clonotype: The junction shows a germline mismatch at one end, possibly a read error. The rearrangement joins TRBV7-8 to TRBJ2-7; D may be TRBD1 (5 bases). The germline gives CDR1 SGHVS, CDR2 FQNEAQ. The CDR3 is 12 amino acids. The CDR3 nucleotides are TGTGCCAGCACCTTACCAGGGTTCGAGCAGTACTTC. Encoded protein: CASTLPGFEQYF.

The sample holds one count of this clonotype. The rearrangement uses TRBV20-1 and TRBJ1-1; D is undetermined. Germline CDR1 reads DFQATT; CDR2 reads SNEGSKA (reference sequence). V was trimmed by 5 bases and J by 2 bases, leaving 15 bases between them. CDR3 length: 14 amino acids. This CDR3 is CSAGPHGLNTEAFF. The CDR3 nucleotides are TGCAGTGCTGGCCCCCACGGCCTCAACACTGAAGCTTTCTTT.

This clonotype was detected only a few times. V is TRBV7-2 and J is TRBJ2-7, with D perhaps TRBD2 (5 bases). CDR3 length: 14 residues. V was pared by 1 base and J by 1 base, with 8 bases between. The germline V gene has CDR1 SGHTA and CDR2 FQGNSA. The CDR3: CASSLVPGSYEQYF. The CDR3 DNA follows: TGTGCCAGCAGCTTAGTTCCGGGATCCTACGAGCAGTACTTC.

The V gene is TRBV11-2, the J gene TRBJ2-3; D gene uncertain. The CDR3 covers 17 residues. Germline CDR1 reads SGHAT; CDR2 reads FQNNGV. V lost 1 base, J lost 1 base, and 15 bases lay in between. The CDR3 here is CASSLGASLIRTDTQYF. The DNA for the CDR3 is TGTGCCAGCAGCTTAGGGGCCAGCTTAATCCGCACAGATACGCAGTATTTT.

This chain joins TRBV7-8 and TRBJ2-2, with D perhaps TRBD2 (5 bases). Germline CDR1 is SGHVS and CDR2 is FQNEAQ. V lost 4 bases and J 4 bases, leaving 7 bases between the germline ends. The length of the CDR3 is 13 residues. In DNA, the CDR3 is TGTGCCAGCAGCTCGACTACCACCGGGGAGCTGTTTTTT. Its protein product is CASSSTTTGELFF.

The chain employs TRBV20-1 and TRBJ2-1, with 14 nucleotides matching TRBD2. The CDR3 is 14 residues long. Germline V gene sequence: CDR1 DFQATT, CDR2 SNEGSKA (reference sequence). V was clipped by 5 bases and J by 6 bases; unmatched bases: 3. The CDR3 DNA follows: TGCAGTGCTGTGACTAGCGGGAGGGCCAATGAGCAGTTCTTC. Its protein product is CSAVTSGRANEQFF.

The V gene is TRBV2, the J gene TRBJ2-7; 9 nucleotides align to TRBD1. The CDR3 loop spans 13 amino acids. V was clipped by 6 bases and J by 4 bases; unmatched bases: 4. From germline, CDR1 is SNHLY and CDR2 FYNNEI. CDR3 coding DNA: TGTGCCAGCAGCCGGACAGGGGATTACGAGCAGTACTTC. This gives the protein CASSRTGDYEQYF.

This clonotype occurred once. The chain is built from TRBV2 and TRBJ2-5; D is uncertain. The germline CDR1 and CDR2 sequences are SNHLY and FYNNEI. Between the trimmed V and J ends, which lost 7 bases and 4 bases, there was a span of 7 bases. The CDR3 is 11 amino acids. The CDR3 coding sequence is TGTGCCAGCAAGAATTTAGAGACCCAGTACTTC. Translating gives CASKNLETQYF. Supplemented by reference TRBV2 and TRBJ2-5, the full variable domain reads EPEVTQTPSHQVTQMGQEVILRCVPISNHLYFYWYRQILGQKVEFLVSFYNNEISEKSEIFDDQFSVERPDGSNFTLKIRSTKLEDSAMYFCASKNLETQYFGPGTRLLVL.

J is TRBJ2-7 and V is TRBV7-2, with no clear D. The V and J ends lost 8 bases and 9 bases respectively, with 23 bases between them. CDR3 length equals 14 residues. The V gene's germline CDR1 is SGHTA and CDR2 FQGNSA. The CDR3 coding sequence is TGTGCCAGCTCCTCCGGAGACCCCGTGCAGGTGCAGTACTTC. Its translation: CASSSGDPVQVQYF.

This clonotype was picked up one time. This chain connects TRBV7-9 to TRBJ1-2; D not certain. Germline V lookup: CDR1 SEHNR, CDR2 FQNEAQ (reference sequence). V was trimmed by 3 bases and J by 8 bases, leaving 16 bases between them. The CDR3 spans 14 residues. The DNA for the CDR3 is TGTGCCAGCAGCTTTGTCGGGGATATACAGGGCTACACCTTC. This codes for CASSFVGDIQGYTF.

This clonotype was seen many times. CDR3 in DNA: TGTGCCATCACAGGACGCCCTACGGACTCTGGGGCCAACGTCCTGACTTTC. Translating gives CAITGRPTDSGANVLTF. V is TRBV10-3 and J is TRBJ2-6; D gene uncertain. This CDR3 is 17 amino acids long. Deletions cut 7 bases from V and 0 bases from J, with 16 bases between. Germline loops: CDR1 ENHRY, CDR2 SYGVKD.

The rearrangement joins TRBV29-1 to TRBJ2-7; 9 positions match TRBD2. J lost 1 base, V lost 7 bases, and 5 bases had no gene match. The CDR3 sequence is 13 residues long. The germline gives CDR1 SQVTM, CDR2 ANQGSEA. This CDR3 is CSALSGSSYEQYF. The CDR3 DNA is TGCAGCGCCCTTAGCGGGAGTTCCTACGAGCAGTACTTC.

V gene TRBV7-9 combines with J gene TRBJ2-5; D is perhaps TRBD2 (6 bases). This CDR3 region has 17 residues. V was cut by 1 base and J by 5 bases, with 20 bases left in between. Per germline, CDR1 SEHNR and CDR2 FQNEAQ (reference sequence). As DNA, the CDR3 is TGTGCCAGCAGCTTAGGAGAGGGACTCTTGGGGTCTGAGACCCAGTACTTC. Protein sequence: CASSLGEGLLGSETQYF.

This clonotype appeared once. One base away lies a much larger clone, so this may be a sequencing read error. V and J are TRBV27 and TRBJ2-7; D is possibly TRBD1 (7 bases). V dropped 8 bases and J dropped 3 bases, with 23 bases sitting between them. This CDR3 contains 16 residues. CDR1 is MNHEY and CDR2 is SMNVEV in the germline V gene (reference sequence). The CDR3: CASGAPGGHADYEQYF. The CDR3 DNA sequence: TGTGCCAGCGGTGCACCAGGGGGGCACGCGGACTACGAGCAGTACTTC.

This clonotype appeared once. V is TRBV7-3 and J is TRBJ2-6, with 10 positions matching TRBD2. Germline V gives CDR1 SGHTA, CDR2 FQGTGA. The J segment lost 2 bases and the V segment lost 6 bases, leaving 7 bases of the junction unmatched. This CDR3 is built from 17 residues. The CDR3 here is CASSLLAGVTGANVLTF. CDR3 DNA: TGTGCCAGCAGTCTCCTAGCGGGAGTCACTGGGGCCAACGTCCTGACTTTC.

The V gene is TRBV6-5, the J gene TRBJ2-7; 8 nucleotides match TRBD1. J lost 0 bases, V lost 6 bases, and 4 bases had no gene match. Per germline, CDR1 MNHEY and CDR2 SVGAGI. The CDR3 is made up of 14 amino acids. This CDR3 reads CASRWDRPSYEQYF. As DNA, the CDR3 is TGTGCCAGCAGATGGGACAGGCCCTCCTACGAGCAGTACTTC.

V gene TRBV7-2 combines with J gene TRBJ1-5, with 7 positions matching TRBD1. CDR3 size: 16 residues. The germline CDR1 and CDR2 sequences are SGHTA and FQGNSA. V dropped 5 bases and J dropped 0; count of bases not matched to a gene: 7. Here the CDR3 reads CASSLEGQVSNQPQHF. DNA for the CDR3: TGTGCCAGCAGCCTGGAAGGACAGGTTAGCAATCAGCCCCAGCATTTT.

The rearrangement joins TRBV29-1 to TRBJ1-2; 7 bases match TRBD1. The CDR3 is 13 amino acids. Germline V gene sequence: CDR1 SQVTM, CDR2 ANQGSEA. Trimming took 7 bases from V and 4 from J; bases not matched to a gene: 9. The CDR3 reads CSATQGTLYGYTF. CDR3 bases: TGCAGCGCTACACAGGGGACCCTCTATGGCTACACCTTC.

The chain is built from TRBV10-3 and TRBJ1-5, with TRBD1 identical over 7 bases. Germline CDR1 ENHRY, CDR2 SYGVKD. Trimming removed 4 bases from V and 2 bases from J; junction bases left unmatched: 5. The CDR3 runs 15 residues. The CDR3: CAISGTGTGNQPQHF. CDR3 coding DNA: TGTGCCATCAGTGGGACCGGGACAGGCAATCAGCCCCAGCATTTT.

The chain combines TRBV12-5 with TRBJ1-2; D is uncertain. The V end lost 2 bases, the J end lost 4 bases, and 2 bases lay between the germline ends. This CDR3 has 11 amino acids. Looked up from germline, CDR1 is LGHNT and CDR2 is FRNRAP. The CDR3 here is CASGLSYGYTF. CDR3 DNA: TGTGCTAGTGGTTTGTCCTATGGCTACACCTTC.

CDR3 in amino acids: CSQTGGGETQYF. The CDR3 DNA follows: TGCAGTCAAACAGGGGGCGGGGAGACCCAGTACTTC. The V and J genes are TRBV20-1 and TRBJ2-5; 9 nucleotides line up with TRBD1. With V trimmed by 8 bases and J by 5 bases, 6 bases remained unmatched. The V gene's germline CDR1 is DFQATT and CDR2 SNEGSKA (reference sequence). The CDR3 spans 12 residues.

The chain combines TRBV7-2 with TRBJ1-1; no reliable D call. The germline V gene encodes CDR1 SGHTA and CDR2 FQGNSA. CDR3 size: 12 residues. V gave up 1 base and J gave up 6 bases, with 6 bases separating them. As DNA, the CDR3 is TGTGCCAGCAGCTTAGTATTCGCTGAAGCTTTCTTT. Its protein product is CASSLVFAEAFF.

This clonotype was observed at least ten times. The chain links TRBV7-2 to TRBJ2-3; 11 nucleotides align to TRBD2. The CDR3 sequence is 15 residues long. J lost 4 bases, V lost 4 bases, and 4 bases had no gene match. Germline-derived CDR1 and CDR2 are SGHTA and FQGNSA. CDR3 amino acids: CASSSLAGGSDTQYF. The DNA for the CDR3 is TGTGCCAGCAGCTCCTTAGCGGGGGGGTCAGATACGCAGTATTTT.

The chain combines TRBV7-6 with TRBJ1-1; D is possibly TRBD1 (6 bases). V was trimmed by 0 bases and J by 1 base, leaving 12 bases between them. The CDR3 covers 16 residues. Per germline, CDR1 SGHVS and CDR2 FNYEAQ. CDR3 DNA: TGTGCCAGCAGCTTAGCGTTTAGGACAGAGAACACTGAAGCTTTCTTT. The encoded protein is CASSLAFRTENTEAFF.

Points on this clonotype: A much larger clonotype is one base distant, so this may be a read error. Since the CDR3 does not end with the conserved phenylalanine or tryptophan, this likely comes from a read error. The chain joins TRBV6-5 to TRBJ2-5; D is ambiguous. With 7 bases removed from V and 1 base from J, the gap between germline ends came to 10 bases. Germline CDR1 is MNHEY and CDR2 is SVGAGI. CDR3 length: 13 amino acids. CDR3 residues: CASTRVGQETQYS. The CDR3 nucleotides are TGTGCCAGCACCCGGGTGGGCCAAGAGACCCAGTACTCC.

This clonotype appeared many times. The rearrangement joins TRBV7-9 to TRBJ1-5, with TRBD1 matching over 8 bases. The CDR3 has 15 amino acids. Germline assignment: CDR1 SEHNR and CDR2 FQNEAQ (reference sequence). V shed 4 bases, J shed 4 bases, and the junction held 6 bases outside the gene matches. The CDR3 nucleotides read TGTGCCAGCAGCTCATCCGACAGGGGAAATCAGCCCCAGCATTTT. Translation: CASSSSDRGNQPQHF.

The chain is built from TRBV7-2 and TRBJ2-3; TRBD2 aligns across 7 bases. Germline CDR1 SGHTA, CDR2 FQGNSA. Trimming cost V 5 bases and J 5 bases; bases outside gene matches: 10. The length of the CDR3 is 15 residues. The CDR3 DNA follows: TGTGCCAGCAGCCCAGTAACGGGAGGAGGAGATACGCAGTATTTT. It codes for CASSPVTGGGDTQYF.